The table lists the clone carrying this TCR beta chain with a few counts. The target antigen is unknown. Germline V gives CDR1 SEHNR, CDR2 FQNEAQ (reference sequence). V lost 2 bases and J 1 base, leaving 12 bases between the germline ends. The CDR3 has 15 amino acids. MiXCR was run by TCRdb on the RACE reads, yielding one entry per CDR3 protein. The sample shows roughly 88,000 distinct CDR3 sequences, 9.6% of them seen only once. These data originate in a study of human T cells and chemical hapten exposure. The wider study: Diphenylcyclopropenone was administered weekly to the scalp of patients throughout the roughly 25-week study. Affected patients, primarily female, had alopecia areata, totalis or universalis. Notes on the study in general: Expanded TCR sets contained significantly more large CDR3 similarity clusters than controls.

Time point reported: pre-sensitization, week 0. Noted treatment: therapeutic diphenylcyclopropenone sensitization with weekly scalp DPC. The TCR originated in a woman between 40 and 50 years old with alopecia areata. Some clones in this sample may be carry-over from other donors' samples. The gene calls are TRBV7-9 and TRBJ2-7, with D possibly matching TRBD2 (5 bases). Sample: whole blood, taken in connection with sensitization to the hapten diphenylcyclopropenone (DPC). The CDR3: CASSLSPEGSYEQYF. The CDR3 nucleotides are TGTGCCAGCAGCTTATCCCCAGAGGGTTCCTACGAGCAGTACTTC.